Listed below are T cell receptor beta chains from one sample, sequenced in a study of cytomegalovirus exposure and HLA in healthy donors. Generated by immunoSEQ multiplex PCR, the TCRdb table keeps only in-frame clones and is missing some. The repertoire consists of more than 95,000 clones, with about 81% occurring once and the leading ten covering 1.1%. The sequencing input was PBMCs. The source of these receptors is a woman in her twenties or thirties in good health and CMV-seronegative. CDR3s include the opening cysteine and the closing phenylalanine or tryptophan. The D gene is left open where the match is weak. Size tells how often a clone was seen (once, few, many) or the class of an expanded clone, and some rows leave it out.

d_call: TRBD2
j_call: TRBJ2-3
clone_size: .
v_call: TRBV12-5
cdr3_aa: CASGRGGALSDTQYF
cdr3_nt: TGTGCTAGTGGCCGCGGGGGGGCCTTGTCAGATACGCAGTATTTT

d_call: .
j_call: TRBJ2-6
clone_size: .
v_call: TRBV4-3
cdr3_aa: CASSQEGSSGANVLTF
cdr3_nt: TGCGCCAGCAGCCAAGAGGGGAGCTCTGGGGCCAACGTCCTGACTTTC

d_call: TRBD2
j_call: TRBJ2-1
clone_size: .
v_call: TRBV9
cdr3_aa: CASSVRAGADNEQFF
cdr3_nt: TGTGCCAGCAGCGTAAGGGCGGGAGCGGACAATGAGCAGTTCTTC

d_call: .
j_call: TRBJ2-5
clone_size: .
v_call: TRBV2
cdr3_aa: CASGLLLQETQYF
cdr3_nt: TGTGCCAGCGGCTTACTATTGCAAGAGACCCAGTACTTC

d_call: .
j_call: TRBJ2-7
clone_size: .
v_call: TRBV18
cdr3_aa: CASSPRESLYEQYF
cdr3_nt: TGTGCCAGCTCACCCCGGGAATCCCTCTACGAGCAGTACTTC

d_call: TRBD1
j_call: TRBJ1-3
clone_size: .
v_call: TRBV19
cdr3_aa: CASSMGGQGSGNTIYF
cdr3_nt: TGTGCCAGTAGTATGGGGGGACAGGGCTCTGGAAACACCATATATTTT

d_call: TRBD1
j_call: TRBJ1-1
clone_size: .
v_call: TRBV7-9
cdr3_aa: CASSVITGANTEAFF
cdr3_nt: TGTGCCAGCAGCGTAATCACAGGGGCGAACACTGAGGCTTTCTTT

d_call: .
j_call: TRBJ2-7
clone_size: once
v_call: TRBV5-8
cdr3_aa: CASIQLNSYEQYF
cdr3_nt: TGTGCCAGCATCCAACTCAACTCCTACGAGCAGTACTTC

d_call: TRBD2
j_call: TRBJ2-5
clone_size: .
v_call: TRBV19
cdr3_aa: CASSISSGGALQETQYF
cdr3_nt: TGTGCCAGTAGTATATCCAGCGGGGGGGCCCTTCAAGAGACCCAGTACTTC

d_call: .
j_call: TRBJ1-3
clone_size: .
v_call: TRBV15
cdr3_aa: CATSSLGGNAIYF
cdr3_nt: TGTGCCACCAGCTCCCTGGGGGGAAACGCCATATATTTT

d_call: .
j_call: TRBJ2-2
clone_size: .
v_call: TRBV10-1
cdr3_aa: CASREAGATGELFF
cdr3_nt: TGCGCCAGCAGGGAGGCGGGGGCGACCGGGGAGCTGTTTTTT

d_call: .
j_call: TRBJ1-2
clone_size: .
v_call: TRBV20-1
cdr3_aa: CSANKGYTF
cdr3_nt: TGCAGTGCTAATAAAGGCTACACCTTC

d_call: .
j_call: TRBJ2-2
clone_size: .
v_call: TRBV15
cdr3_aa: CATSRDYGAGELFF
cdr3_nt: TGTGCCACCAGCAGAGATTACGGGGCCGGGGAGCTGTTTTTT

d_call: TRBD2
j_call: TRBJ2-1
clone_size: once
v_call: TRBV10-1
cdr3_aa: CASSELAGAPSSYNEQFF
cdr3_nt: TGCGCCAGCAGTGAGCTAGCGGGAGCCCCCAGCTCCTACAATGAGCAGTTCTTC

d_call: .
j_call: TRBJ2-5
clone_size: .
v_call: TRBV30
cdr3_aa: CAWSVHPTQYF
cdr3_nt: TGTGCCTGGAGTGTACACCCGACCCAGTACTTC

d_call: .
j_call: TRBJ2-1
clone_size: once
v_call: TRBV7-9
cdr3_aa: CASRLRDNEQFF
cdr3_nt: TGTGCCAGCAGACTCAGGGACAATGAGCAGTTCTTC

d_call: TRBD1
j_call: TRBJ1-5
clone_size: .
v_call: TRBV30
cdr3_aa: CAWSVRWTGAQPQHF
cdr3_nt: TGTGCCTGGAGTGTACGATGGACAGGGGCCCAGCCCCAGCATTTT

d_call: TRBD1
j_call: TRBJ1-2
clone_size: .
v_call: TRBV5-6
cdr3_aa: CASSLADRGYYGYTF
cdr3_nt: TGTGCCAGCAGCTTAGCGGACAGGGGATACTATGGCTACACCTTC

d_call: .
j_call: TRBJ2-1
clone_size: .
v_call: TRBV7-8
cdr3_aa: CASSWGGRNEQFF
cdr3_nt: TGTGCCAGCAGCTGGGGCGGTAGGAATGAGCAGTTCTTC

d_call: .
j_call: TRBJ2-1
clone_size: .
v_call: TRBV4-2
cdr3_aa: CASSSSGEAVRLKQFF
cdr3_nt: TGTGCCAGCAGCTCCTCGGGGGAAGCCGTTCGGTTGAAGCAGTTCTTC

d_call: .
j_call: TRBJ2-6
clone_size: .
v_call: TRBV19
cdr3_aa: CASSIRGPGANVLTF
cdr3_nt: TGTGCCAGTAGTATTCGTGGCCCTGGGGCCAACGTCCTGACTTTC

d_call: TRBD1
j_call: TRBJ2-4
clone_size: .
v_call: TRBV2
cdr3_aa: CASSPLGTDKNIQYF
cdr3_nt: TGTGCCAGCAGTCCCCTGGGGACAGACAAAAACATTCAGTACTTC

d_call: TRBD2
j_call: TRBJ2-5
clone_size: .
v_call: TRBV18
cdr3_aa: CASSPPSGGPQETQYF
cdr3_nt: TGTGCCAGCTCACCACCTAGCGGGGGCCCCCAAGAGACCCAGTACTTC

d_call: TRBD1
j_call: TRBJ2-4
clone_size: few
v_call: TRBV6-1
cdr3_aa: CATTTGTGGGNIQYF
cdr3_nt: TGTGCCACCACCACCGGGACAGGGGGCGGAAACATTCAGTACTTC

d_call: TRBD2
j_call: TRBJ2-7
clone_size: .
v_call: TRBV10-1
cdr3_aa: CASPRSNSGAYEQYF
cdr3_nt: TGCGCCAGCCCGCGAAGTAATAGCGGGGCCTACGAGCAGTACTTC

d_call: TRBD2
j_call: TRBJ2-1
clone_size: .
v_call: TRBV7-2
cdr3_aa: CASSLAFSGIPLSYNEQLF
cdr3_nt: TGTGCCAGCAGCTTAGCGTTTAGCGGGATCCCCCTCTCCTACAATGAGCAGCTCTTC

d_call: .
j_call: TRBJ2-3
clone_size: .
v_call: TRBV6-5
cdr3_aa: CASSYEMVPDTQYF
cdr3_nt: TGTGCCAGCAGTTACGAGATGGTCCCGGATACGCAGTATTTT

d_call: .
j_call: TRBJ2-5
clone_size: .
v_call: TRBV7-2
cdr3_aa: CASSSGTSETQYF
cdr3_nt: TGTGCCAGCAGCTCCGGGACTTCGGAGACCCAGTACTTC

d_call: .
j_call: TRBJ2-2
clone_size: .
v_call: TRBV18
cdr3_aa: CASSPSVNTGELFF
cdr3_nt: TGTGCCAGCTCACCTTCGGTGAACACCGGGGAGCTGTTTTTT

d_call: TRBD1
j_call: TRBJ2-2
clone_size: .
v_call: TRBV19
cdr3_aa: CASSIGTGAYTGELFF
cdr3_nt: TGTGCCAGTAGTATAGGGACAGGGGCTTACACCGGGGAGCTGTTTTTT

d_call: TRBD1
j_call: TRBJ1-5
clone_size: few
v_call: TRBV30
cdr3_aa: CAWSLGQGYQPQHF
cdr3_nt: TGTGCCTGGAGCCTAGGACAGGGTTATCAGCCCCAGCATTTT

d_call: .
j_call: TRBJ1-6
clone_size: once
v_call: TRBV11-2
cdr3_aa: CASSHGRVNSPLHF
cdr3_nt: TGTGCCAGCAGCCACGGCAGGGTTAATTCACCCCTCCACTTT

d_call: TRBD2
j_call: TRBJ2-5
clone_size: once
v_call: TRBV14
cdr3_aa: CASSHPRTSGGQETQYF
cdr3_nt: TGTGCCAGCAGCCACCCACGGACTAGCGGGGGGCAAGAGACCCAGTACTTC

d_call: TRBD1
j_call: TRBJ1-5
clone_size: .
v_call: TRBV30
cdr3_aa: CAWSDPGTGTLNQPQHF
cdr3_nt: TGTGCCTGGAGTGATCCCGGGACAGGGACCTTAAATCAGCCCCAGCATTTT

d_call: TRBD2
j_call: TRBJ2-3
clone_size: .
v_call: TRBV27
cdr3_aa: CASSLGTSGGDTQYF
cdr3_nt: TGTGCCAGCAGTTTAGGGACTAGCGGGGGGGATACGCAGTATTTT

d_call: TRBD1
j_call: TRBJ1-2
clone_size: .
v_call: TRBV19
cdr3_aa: CASSTGQGWRGYTF
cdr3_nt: TGTGCCAGTAGTACTGGACAGGGGTGGAGGGGCTACACCTTC

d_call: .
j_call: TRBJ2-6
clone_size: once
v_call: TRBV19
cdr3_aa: CASSYRQGANVLTF
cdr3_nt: TGTGCCAGTAGTTACCGACAGGGGGCCAACGTCCTGACTTTC

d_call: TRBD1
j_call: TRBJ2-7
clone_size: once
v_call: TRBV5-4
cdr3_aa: CASSLGGTGIYEQYF
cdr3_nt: TGTGCCAGCAGCTTGGGGGGGACAGGGATCTACGAGCAGTACTTC

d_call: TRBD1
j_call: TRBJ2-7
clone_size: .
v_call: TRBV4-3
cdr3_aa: CASSQRDRDYEQYF
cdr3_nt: TGCGCCAGCAGCCAACGGGACAGAGACTACGAGCAGTACTTC

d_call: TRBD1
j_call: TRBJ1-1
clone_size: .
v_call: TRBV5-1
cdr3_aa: CASSPRTGNTEAFF
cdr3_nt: TGCGCCAGCAGCCCACGGACAGGGAACACTGAAGCTTTCTTT

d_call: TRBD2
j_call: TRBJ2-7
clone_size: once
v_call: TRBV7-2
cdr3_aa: CASSLTGGERWEYF
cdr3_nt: TGTGCCAGCAGCCTAACGGGGGGGGAGCGATGGGAGTACTTC

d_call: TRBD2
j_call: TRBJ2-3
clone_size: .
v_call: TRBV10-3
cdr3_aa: CAIKGGGSTDTQYF
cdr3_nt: TGTGCCATCAAAGGAGGCGGGAGTACAGATACGCAGTATTTT

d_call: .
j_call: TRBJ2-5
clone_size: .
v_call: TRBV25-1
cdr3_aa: CASSDRTGRGTQYF
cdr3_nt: TGTGCCAGCAGTGACCGAACAGGGAGAGGGACCCAGTACTTC

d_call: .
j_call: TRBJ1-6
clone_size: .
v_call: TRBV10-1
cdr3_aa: CASSDTGYSPLHF
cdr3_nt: TGCGCCAGCAGTGATACCGGTTATTCACCCCTCCACTTT

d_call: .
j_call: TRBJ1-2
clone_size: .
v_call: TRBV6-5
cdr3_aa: CASRNPGGDGYTF
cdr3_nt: TGTGCCAGCAGAAACCCAGGAGGGGACGGCTACACCTTC

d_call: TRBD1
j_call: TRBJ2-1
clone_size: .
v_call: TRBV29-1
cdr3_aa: CSVAGTGSSYNEQFF
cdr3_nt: TGCAGCGTTGCCGGGACAGGGAGCTCCTACAATGAGCAGTTCTTC